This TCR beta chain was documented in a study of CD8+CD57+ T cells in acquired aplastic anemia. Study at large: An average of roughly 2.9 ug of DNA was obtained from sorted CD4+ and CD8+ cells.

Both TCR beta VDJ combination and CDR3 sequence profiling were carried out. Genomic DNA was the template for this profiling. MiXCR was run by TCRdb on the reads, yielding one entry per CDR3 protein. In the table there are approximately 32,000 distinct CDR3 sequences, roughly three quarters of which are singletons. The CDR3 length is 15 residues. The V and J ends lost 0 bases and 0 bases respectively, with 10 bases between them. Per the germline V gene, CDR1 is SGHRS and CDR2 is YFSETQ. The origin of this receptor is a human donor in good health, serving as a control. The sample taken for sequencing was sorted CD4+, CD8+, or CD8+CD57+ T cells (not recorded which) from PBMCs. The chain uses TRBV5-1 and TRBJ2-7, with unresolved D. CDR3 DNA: TGCGCCAGCAGCTTGGAGACGGACGACTCCTACGAGCAGTACTTC. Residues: CASSLETDDSYEQYF. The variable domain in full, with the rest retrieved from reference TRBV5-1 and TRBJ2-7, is KAGVTQTPRYLIKTRGQQVTLSCSPISGHRSVSWYQQTPGQGLQFLFEYFSETQRNKGNFPGRFSGRQFSNSRSEMNVSTLELGDSALYLCASSLETDDSYEQYFGPGTRLTVT.